This T cell receptor (beta chain) was captured in a study of identical twins. TCRdb re-analysed the 5' RACE reads in MiXCR, keeping a single row per CDR3 protein. The sample has just under 650,000 distinct CDR3 sequences, around 7.4% seen once. The V gene end was trimmed by 4 bases and the J gene end by 4 bases; junction bases not matched to a gene: 11. This CDR3 comprises 17 residues. Germline lookup yields CDR1 SNHLY and CDR2 FYNNEI. These same records also appear under a second study, on yellow fever vaccine responses in identical twins. That publication notes: After vaccination, twins' T cell response reportedly seemed partly convergent, partly personalized.

This receptor was taken from a woman in her late teens or twenties in good health. This rearrangement joins TRBV2 to TRBJ2-1; 9 positions match TRBD2. Sample: PBMCs. The DNA for the CDR3 is TGTGCCAGCAGTGTCGGGTTAGGGACTAGCTCTTACAATGAGCAGTTCTTC. This encodes CASSVGLGTSSYNEQFF.